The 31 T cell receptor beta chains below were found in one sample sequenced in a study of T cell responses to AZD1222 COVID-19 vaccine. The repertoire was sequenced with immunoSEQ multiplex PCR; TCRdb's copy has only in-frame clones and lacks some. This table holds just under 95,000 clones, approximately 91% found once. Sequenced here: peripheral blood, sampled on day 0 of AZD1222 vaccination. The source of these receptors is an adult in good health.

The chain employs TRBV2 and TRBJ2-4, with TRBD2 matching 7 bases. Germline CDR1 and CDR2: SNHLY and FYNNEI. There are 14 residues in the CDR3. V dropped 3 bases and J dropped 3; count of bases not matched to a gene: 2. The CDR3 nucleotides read TGTGCCAGCAGTGAGGGAGGGATCAAAAACATTCAGTACTTC. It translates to CASSEGGIKNIQYF.

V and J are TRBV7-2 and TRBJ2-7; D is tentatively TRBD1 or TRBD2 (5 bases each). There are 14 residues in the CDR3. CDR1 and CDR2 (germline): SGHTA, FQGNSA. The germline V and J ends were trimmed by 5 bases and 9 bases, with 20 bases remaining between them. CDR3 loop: CASSTPGRIDTQYF. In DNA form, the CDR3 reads TGTGCCAGCAGCACACCGGGACGGATCGATACGCAGTACTTC.

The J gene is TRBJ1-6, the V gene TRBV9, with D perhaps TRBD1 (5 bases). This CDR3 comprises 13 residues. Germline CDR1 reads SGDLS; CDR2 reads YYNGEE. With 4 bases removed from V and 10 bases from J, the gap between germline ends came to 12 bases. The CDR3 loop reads CASSQRQQSPLHF. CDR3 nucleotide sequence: TGTGCCAGCAGCCAACGACAGCAATCACCCCTCCACTTT.

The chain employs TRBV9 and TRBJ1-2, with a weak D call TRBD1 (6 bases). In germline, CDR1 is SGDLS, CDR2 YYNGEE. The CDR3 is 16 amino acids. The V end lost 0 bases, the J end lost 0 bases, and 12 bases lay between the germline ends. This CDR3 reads CASSVGQALANYGYTF. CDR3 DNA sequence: TGTGCCAGCAGCGTAGGACAGGCCTTAGCTAACTATGGCTACACCTTC. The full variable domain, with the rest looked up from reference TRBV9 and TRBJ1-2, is DSGVTQTPKHLITATGQRVTLRCSPRSGDLSVYWYQQSLDQGLQFLIQYYNGEERAKGNILERFSAQQFPDLHSELNLSSLELGDSALYFCASSVGQALANYGYTFGSGTRLTVV.

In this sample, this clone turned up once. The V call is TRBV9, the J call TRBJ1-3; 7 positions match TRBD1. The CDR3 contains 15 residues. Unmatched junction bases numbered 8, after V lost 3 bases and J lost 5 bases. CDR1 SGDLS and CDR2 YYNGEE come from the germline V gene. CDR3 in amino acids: CASSARQGGRNTIYF. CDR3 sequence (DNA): TGTGCCAGCAGCGCCCGACAGGGAGGCCGAAACACCATATATTTT. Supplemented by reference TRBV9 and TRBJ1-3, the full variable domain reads DSGVTQTPKHLITATGQRVTLRCSPRSGDLSVYWYQQSLDQGLQFLIQYYNGEERAKGNILERFSAQQFPDLHSELNLSSLELGDSALYFCASSARQGGRNTIYFGEGSWLTVV.

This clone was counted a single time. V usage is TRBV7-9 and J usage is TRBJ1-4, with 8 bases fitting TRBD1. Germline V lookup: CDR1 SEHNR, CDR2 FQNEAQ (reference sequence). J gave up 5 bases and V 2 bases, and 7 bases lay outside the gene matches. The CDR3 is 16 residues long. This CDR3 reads CASSLWPGGTNEKLFF. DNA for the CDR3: TGTGCCAGCAGCTTATGGCCAGGGGGCACAAATGAAAAACTGTTTTTT.

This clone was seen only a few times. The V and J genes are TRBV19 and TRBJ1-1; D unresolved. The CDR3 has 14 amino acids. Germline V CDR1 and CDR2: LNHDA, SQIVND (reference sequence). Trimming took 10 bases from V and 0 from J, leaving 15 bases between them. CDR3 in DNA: TGTGCCACCAAAGGCTTGTGGATGAACACTGAAGCTTTCTTT. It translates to CATKGLWMNTEAFF. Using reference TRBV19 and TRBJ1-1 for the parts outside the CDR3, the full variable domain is DGGITQSPKYLFRKEGQNVTLSCEQNLNHDAMYWYRQDPGQGLRLIYYSQIVNDFQKGDIAEGYSVSREKKESFPLTVTSAQKNPTAFYLCATKGLWMNTEAFFGQGTRLTVV.

As DNA, the CDR3 is TGTGCCAGCAGTGATCGATATGGGGGTTACTCCTACGAGCAGTACTTC. Residues: CASSDRYGGYSYEQYF. The gene calls are TRBV25-1 and TRBJ2-7; D may correspond to TRBD1 or TRBD2 (5 bases each). The CDR3 is 16 amino acids. The germline V and J ends were trimmed by 3 bases and 0 bases, with 15 bases remaining between them. Germline lookup yields CDR1 MGHDK and CDR2 SYGVNS.

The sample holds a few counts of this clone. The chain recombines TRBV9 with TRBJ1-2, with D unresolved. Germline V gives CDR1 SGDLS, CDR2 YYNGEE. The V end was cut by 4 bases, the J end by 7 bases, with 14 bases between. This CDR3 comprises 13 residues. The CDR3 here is CASSPGRGGGYTF. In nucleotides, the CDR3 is TGTGCCAGCAGCCCCGGTCGGGGAGGTGGCTACACCTTC.

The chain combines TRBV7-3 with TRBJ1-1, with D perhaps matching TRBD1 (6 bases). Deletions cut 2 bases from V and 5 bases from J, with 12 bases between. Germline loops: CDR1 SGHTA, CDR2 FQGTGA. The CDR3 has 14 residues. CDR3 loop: CASSLLGGVTEAFF. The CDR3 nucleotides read TGTGCCAGCAGCTTACTCGGGGGCGTGACTGAAGCTTTCTTT.

CDR3: CASSNRPRTYEQYF. The CDR3 bases are TGTGCCAGCAGCAATAGACCGAGGACCTACGAGCAGTACTTC. The chain recombines TRBV14 with TRBJ2-7; D not resolved. CDR1 and CDR2 (germline): SGHDN, FVKESK. V lost 5 bases and J 2 bases, leaving 13 bases between the germline ends. The CDR3 totals 14 residues. Supplemented by reference TRBV14 and TRBJ2-7, the full variable domain reads EAGVTQFPSHSVIEKGQTVTLRCDPISGHDNLYWYRRVMGKEIKFLLHFVKESKQDESGMPNNRFLAERTGGTYSTLKVQPAELEDSGVYFCASSNRPRTYEQYFGPGTRLTVT.

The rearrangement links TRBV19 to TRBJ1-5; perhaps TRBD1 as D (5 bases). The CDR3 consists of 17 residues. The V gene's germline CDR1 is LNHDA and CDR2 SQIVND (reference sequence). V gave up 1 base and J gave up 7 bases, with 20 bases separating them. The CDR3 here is CASSIGFFRQGTQPQHF. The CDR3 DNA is TGTGCCAGTAGTATAGGCTTTTTTCGGCAGGGTACGCAGCCCCAGCATTTT. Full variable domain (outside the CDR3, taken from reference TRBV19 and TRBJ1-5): DGGITQSPKYLFRKEGQNVTLSCEQNLNHDAMYWYRQDPGQGLRLIYYSQIVNDFQKGDIAEGYSVSREKKESFPLTVTSAQKNPTAFYLCASSIGFFRQGTQPQHFGDGTRLSIL.

CDR3 sequence reads: CASSLAGLDGYTF. The DNA of the CDR3 is TGTGCCAGCAGCTTAGCAGGGTTAGATGGCTACACCTTC. The chain combines TRBV7-2 with TRBJ1-2, with D unclear. The germline V gene encodes CDR1 SGHTA and CDR2 FQGNSA. The CDR3 spans 13 residues. Trimming left V 0 bases short and J 6 bases short, with 8 bases between.

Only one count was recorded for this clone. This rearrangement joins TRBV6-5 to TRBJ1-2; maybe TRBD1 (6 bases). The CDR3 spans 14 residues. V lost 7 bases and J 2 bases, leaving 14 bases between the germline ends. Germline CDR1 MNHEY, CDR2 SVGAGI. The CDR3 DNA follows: TGTGCCAGCACCACCCGCGGGGGCAACTATGGCTACACCTTC. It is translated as CASTTRGGNYGYTF.

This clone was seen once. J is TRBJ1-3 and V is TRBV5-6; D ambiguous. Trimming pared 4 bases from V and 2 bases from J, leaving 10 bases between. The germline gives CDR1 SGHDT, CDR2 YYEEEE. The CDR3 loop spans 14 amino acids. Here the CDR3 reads CASSPRTAGNTIYF. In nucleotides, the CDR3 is TGTGCCAGCAGCCCCCGGACGGCTGGAAACACCATATATTTT.

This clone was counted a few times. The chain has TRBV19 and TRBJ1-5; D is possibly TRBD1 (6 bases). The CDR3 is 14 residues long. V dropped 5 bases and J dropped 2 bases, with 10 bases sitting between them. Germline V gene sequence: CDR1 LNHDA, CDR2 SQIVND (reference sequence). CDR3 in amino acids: CASSWEGGNQPQHF. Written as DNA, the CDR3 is TGTGCCAGTAGTTGGGAGGGGGGCAATCAGCCCCAGCATTTT.

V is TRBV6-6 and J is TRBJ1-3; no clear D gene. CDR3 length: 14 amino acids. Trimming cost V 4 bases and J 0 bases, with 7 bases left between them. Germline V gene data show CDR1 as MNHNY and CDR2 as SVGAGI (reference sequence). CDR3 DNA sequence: TGTGCCAGCAGTTCCATTAACTCTGGAAACACCATATATTTT. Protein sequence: CASSSINSGNTIYF.

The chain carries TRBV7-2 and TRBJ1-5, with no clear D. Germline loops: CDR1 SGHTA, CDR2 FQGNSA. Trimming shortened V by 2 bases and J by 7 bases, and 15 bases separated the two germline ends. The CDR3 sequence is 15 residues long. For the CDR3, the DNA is TGTGCCAGCAGCTTAAAGGCGTTTGCAGACCAGCCCCAGCATTTT. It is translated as CASSLKAFADQPQHF.

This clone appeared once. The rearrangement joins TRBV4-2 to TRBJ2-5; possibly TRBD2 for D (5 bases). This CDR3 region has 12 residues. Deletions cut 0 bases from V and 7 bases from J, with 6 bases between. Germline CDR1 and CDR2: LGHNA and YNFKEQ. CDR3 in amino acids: CASSQDRGTQYF. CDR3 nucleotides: TGTGCCAGCAGCCAAGATCGGGGGACCCAGTACTTC.

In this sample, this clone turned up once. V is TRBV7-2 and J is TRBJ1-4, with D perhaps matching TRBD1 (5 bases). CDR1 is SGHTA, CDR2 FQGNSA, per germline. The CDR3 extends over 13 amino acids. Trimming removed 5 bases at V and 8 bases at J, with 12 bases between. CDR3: CASSMGPVEKLFF. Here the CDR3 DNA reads TGTGCCAGCAGCATGGGACCGGTAGAAAAACTGTTTTTT.

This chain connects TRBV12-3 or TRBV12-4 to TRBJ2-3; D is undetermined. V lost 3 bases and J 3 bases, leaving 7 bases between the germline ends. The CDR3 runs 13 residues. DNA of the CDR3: TGTGCCAGCAGTTTTTCCATAACAGATACGCAGTATTTT. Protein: CASSFSITDTQYF.

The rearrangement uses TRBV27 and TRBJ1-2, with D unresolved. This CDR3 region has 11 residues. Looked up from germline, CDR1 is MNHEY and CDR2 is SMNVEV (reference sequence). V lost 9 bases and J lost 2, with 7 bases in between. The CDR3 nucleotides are TGTGCCAGTTGGTCGAACTATGGCTACACCTTC. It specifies CASWSNYGYTF.

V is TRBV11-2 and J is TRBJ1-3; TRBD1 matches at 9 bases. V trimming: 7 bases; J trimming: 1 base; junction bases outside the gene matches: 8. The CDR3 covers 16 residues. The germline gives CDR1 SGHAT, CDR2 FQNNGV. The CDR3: CASNDPGQGSGNTIYF. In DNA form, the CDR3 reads TGTGCCAGCAACGACCCGGGACAGGGATCTGGAAACACCATATATTTT.

CDR3 sequence reads: CASTYSQANYGYTF. CDR3 sequence (DNA): TGTGCCAGCACCTATTCACAGGCGAACTATGGCTACACCTTC. The chain is built from TRBV7-9 and TRBJ1-2, with a possible D match to TRBD1 (5 bases). The V end lost 7 bases, the J end lost 2 bases, and 14 bases lay between the germline ends. Germline-derived CDR1 and CDR2 are SEHNR and FQNEAQ (reference sequence). This CDR3 is 14 amino acids long.

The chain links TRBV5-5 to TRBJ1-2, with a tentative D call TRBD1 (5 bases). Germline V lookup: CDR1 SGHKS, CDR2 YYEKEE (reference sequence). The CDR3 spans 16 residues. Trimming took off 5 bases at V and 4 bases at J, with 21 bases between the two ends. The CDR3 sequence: CASSTGWTGDFYGYTF. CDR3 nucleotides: TGTGCCAGCAGTACGGGCTGGACGGGGGATTTCTATGGCTACACCTTC.

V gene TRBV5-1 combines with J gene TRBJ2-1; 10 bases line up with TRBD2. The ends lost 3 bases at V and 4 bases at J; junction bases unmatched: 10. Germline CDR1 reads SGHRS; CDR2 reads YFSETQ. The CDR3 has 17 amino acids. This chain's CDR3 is CASSSTLTSGVYNEQFF. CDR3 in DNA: TGCGCCAGCAGCTCAACTCTTACTAGCGGGGTTTACAATGAGCAGTTCTTC. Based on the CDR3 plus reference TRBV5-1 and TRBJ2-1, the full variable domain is KAGVTQTPRYLIKTRGQQVTLSCSPISGHRSVSWYQQTPGQGLQFLFEYFSETQRNKGNFPGRFSGRQFSNSRSEMNVSTLELGDSALYLCASSSTLTSGVYNEQFFGPGTRLTVL.

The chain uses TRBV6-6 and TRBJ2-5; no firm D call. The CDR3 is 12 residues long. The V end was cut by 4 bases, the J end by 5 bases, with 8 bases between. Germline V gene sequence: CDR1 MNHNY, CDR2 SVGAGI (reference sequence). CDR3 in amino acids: CASSLHGETQYF. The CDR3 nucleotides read TGTGCCAGCAGTTTGCACGGGGAGACCCAGTACTTC.

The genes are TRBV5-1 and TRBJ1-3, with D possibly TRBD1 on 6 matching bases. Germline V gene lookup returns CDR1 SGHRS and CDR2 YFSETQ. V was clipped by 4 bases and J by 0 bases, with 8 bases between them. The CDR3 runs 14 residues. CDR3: CASSRDISGNTIYF. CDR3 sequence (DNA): TGCGCCAGCAGCAGGGACATCTCTGGAAACACCATATATTTT. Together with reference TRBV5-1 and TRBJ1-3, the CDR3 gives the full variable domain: KAGVTQTPRYLIKTRGQQVTLSCSPISGHRSVSWYQQTPGQGLQFLFEYFSETQRNKGNFPGRFSGRQFSNSRSEMNVSTLELGDSALYLCASSRDISGNTIYFGEGSWLTVV.

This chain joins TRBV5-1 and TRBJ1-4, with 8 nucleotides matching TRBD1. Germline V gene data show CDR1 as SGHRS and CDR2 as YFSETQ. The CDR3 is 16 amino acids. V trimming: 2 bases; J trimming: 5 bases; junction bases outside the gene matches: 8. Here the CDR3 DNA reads TGCGCCAGCAGCTTCGGCGACAGGGGAGGGAATGAAAAACTGTTTTTT. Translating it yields CASSFGDRGGNEKLFF.

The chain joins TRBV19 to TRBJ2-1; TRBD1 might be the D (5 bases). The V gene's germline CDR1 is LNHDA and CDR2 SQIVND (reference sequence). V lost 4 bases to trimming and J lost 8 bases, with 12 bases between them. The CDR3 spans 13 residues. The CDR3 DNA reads TGTGCCAGTAGTACCTCCTCCAGGGATGAGCAGTTCTTC. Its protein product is CASSTSSRDEQFF.

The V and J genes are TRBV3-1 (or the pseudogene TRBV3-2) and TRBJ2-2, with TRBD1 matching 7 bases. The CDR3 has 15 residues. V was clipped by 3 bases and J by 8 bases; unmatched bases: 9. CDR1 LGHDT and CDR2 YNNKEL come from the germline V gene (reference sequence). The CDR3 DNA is TGTGCCAGCAGCCACCACCGACAGGGAGATGGGGAGCTGTTTTTT. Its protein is CASSHHRQGDGELFF.